These 30 T cell receptor beta chains were sequenced from one sample in a study of T cells in women clearing cervical HPV infection. Assay used: immunoSEQ multiplex PCR; TCRdb lists only in-frame clones, some missing. The sample data list over 30,000 clones. Specimen: blood buffy coat. All receptors derive from a woman aged 18 to 75 with a cervical HPV16 infection that either progressed to CIN3+ or cleared (not recorded which).

The CDR3 is CASSQLKLGSYEQYF. The CDR3 bases that were read are TGTGCCAGCAGCCAATTAAAACTAGGCTCCTACGAG. V and J are TRBV14 and TRBJ2-7; the D gene is possibly TRBD2 (5 bases). The CDR3 goes on 3 residues after the read ends, and that part is filled in from the germline J gene. The germline V gene encodes CDR1 SGHDN and CDR2 FVKESK. This CDR3 has 15 amino acids. Trimming took off 2 bases at V and 0 bases at J, with 11 bases between the two ends.

Concerning this clone itself: The CDR3 extends 3 residues past the end of the read, so its final part is completed from the germline J gene. The chain uses TRBV9 and TRBJ2-2, with 10 positions matching TRBD2. V was pared by 3 bases and J by 4 bases, with 3 bases of the junction left unmatched. Germline V gives CDR1 SGDLS, CDR2 YYNGEE. This CDR3 is 15 amino acids long. CDR3 in amino acids: CASSAIAGGTGELFF. The part of the CDR3 DNA that was read is TGTGCCAGCAGCGCAATAGCGGGAGGCACCGGGGAG.

About this clone itself: Coverage ceases 3 residues before the CDR3 finishes, and the germline J gene fills in the end. This chain links TRBV20-1 with TRBJ2-7; no clear D. V was cut by 0 bases and J by 2 bases, with 8 bases left in between. The germline V gene has CDR1 DFQATT and CDR2 SNEGSKA (reference sequence). The CDR3 runs to 13 residues. Incomplete CDR3 DNA: TGCAGTGCTAGAGAAAACCCAGCCTACGAG. It encodes CSARENPAYE. The whole CDR3 is CSARENPAYEQYF.

On this clone itself: The CDR3 extends 3 residues past the end of the read, so its final part is completed from the germline J gene. This chain joins TRBV4-2 and TRBJ2-5; 11 bases line up with TRBD2. Looked up from germline, CDR1 is LGHNA and CDR2 is YNFKEQ. Unmatched junction bases numbered 2, after V lost 2 bases and J lost 3 bases. The CDR3 contains 15 residues. CDR3 bases read: TGTGCCAGCAGCCAACCGACTAGCGGGAAAGAGACC. It translates to CASSQPTSGKET. The CDR3 reads in full as CASSQPTSGKETQYF.

Points on this clone: The read finishes 3 residues shy of the CDR3 end, and the germline J gene is used to complete it. The same CDR3 also results from other DNA sequences found in this sample. This chain links TRBV20-1 with TRBJ2-5; TRBD1 aligns across 10 bases. CDR1 is DFQATT and CDR2 is SNEGSKA in the germline V gene (reference sequence). The CDR3 is 14 amino acids. Trimming took 2 bases from V and 4 from J; bases not matched to a gene: 4. The sequenced part of the CDR3 DNA is TGCAGTGCTAGACAGGACAGGGGGAGAGAGACC. Translating it yields CSARQDRGRET. The full-length CDR3 reads as CSARQDRGRETQYF.

In regard to this clone: The CDR3 end lies 3 residues beyond the end of the read and is filled in from the germline J gene. The chain recombines TRBV19 with TRBJ2-7; D possibly corresponds to TRBD2 (5 bases). The CDR3 consists of 12 residues. CDR1 is LNHDA and CDR2 is SQIVND in the germline V gene (reference sequence). V lost 7 bases and J 4 bases, leaving 11 bases between the germline ends. The CDR3 DNA, read in part, is TGTGCCAGTACCGGGGTCGGGTACGAG. This encodes CASTGVGYE. The complete CDR3 sequence is CASTGVGYEQYF.

A word on this clone: The CDR3 is cut off 3 residues early in the read; its end comes from the germline J gene. The V and J genes are TRBV7-9 and TRBJ2-7; the D gene is possibly TRBD1 (5 bases). With 0 bases removed from V and 1 base from J, the gap between germline ends came to 7 bases. The germline CDR1 and CDR2 sequences are SEHNR and FQNEAQ (reference sequence). The CDR3 contains 14 residues. CDR3 sequence: CASSLAYRSYEQYF. Partial CDR3 DNA: TGTGCCAGCAGCTTAGCCTACAGGTCCTACGAG.

As to this clone: With the read ending 3 residues before the CDR3 end, the germline J gene is used to fill in that end. V usage is TRBV5-1 and J usage is TRBJ2-5, with TRBD1 matching over 7 bases. The CDR3 totals 13 residues. V lost 6 bases to trimming and J lost 3 bases; unmatched junction nucleotides: 5. Germline CDR1 and CDR2: SGHRS and YFSETQ. The sequenced CDR3 bases are TGCGCCAGCAACCAAGACAGGGAAGAGACC. As protein: CASNQDREET. The CDR3 in its entirety is CASNQDREETQYF.

On this clone: With the read ending 3 residues before the CDR3 end, the germline J gene is used to fill in that end. This chain joins TRBV12-3 or TRBV12-4 and TRBJ2-3, with TRBD1 matching over 8 bases. J was trimmed by 4 bases and V by 4 bases; bases with no gene match: 7. This CDR3 contains 15 residues. The chain's CDR3 is CASSYTGGRADTQYF. The CDR3 bases that were read are TGTGCCAGCAGTTACACAGGGGGTAGGGCAGATACG.

About this clone itself: The read ends 3 residues before the CDR3 terminus; that terminus is restored from the germline J gene. The chain combines TRBV19 with TRBJ1-5, with D uncertain. Germline V gene data show CDR1 as LNHDA and CDR2 as SQIVND (reference sequence). This CDR3 is built from 14 residues. Between the trimmed V and J ends, which lost 6 bases and 7 bases, there was a span of 16 bases. The CDR3 DNA, read in part, is TGTGCCAGTAGAAAAACTACGGCGGGACAGCCC. This gives the protein CASRKTTAGQP. In full, the CDR3 is CASRKTTAGQPQHF.

As regards this clone: The CDR3 end lies 3 residues beyond the end of the read and is filled in from the germline J gene. The J gene is TRBJ1-6, the V gene TRBV19, with 8 bases lining up with TRBD1. The CDR3 is 15 amino acids. V lost 7 bases to trimming and J lost 7 bases; unmatched junction nucleotides: 9. Germline V gives CDR1 LNHDA, CDR2 SQIVND (reference sequence). CDR3 sequence: CASKALDRGNSPLHF. The CDR3 DNA, read in part, is TGTGCCAGTAAGGCGCTCGACAGGGGAAATTCACCC.

Concerning this clone itself: The CDR3 end is not reached by the read, which stops 3 residues before it; the germline J gene fills it in. This chain joins TRBV5-6 and TRBJ2-5; perhaps TRBD2 as D (6 bases). Trimming removed 1 base at V and 6 bases at J, with 10 bases between. This CDR3 has 13 amino acids. Germline CDR1 is SGHDT and CDR2 is YYEEEE. CDR3 DNA, as far as it was read: TGTGCCAGCAGCTTGAAGGAGGGGAAGACC. This gives the protein CASSLKEGKT. The whole CDR3 sequence is CASSLKEGKTQYF.

In the case of this clone: The read falls 3 residues short of the CDR3 end, and the missing part is taken from the germline J gene. The chain recombines TRBV20-1 with TRBJ2-3; a weak D match, TRBD1 (5 bases). There are 18 residues in the CDR3. V was cut by 4 bases and J by 0 bases, with 23 bases left in between. Per the germline V gene, CDR1 is DFQATT and CDR2 is SNEGSKA (reference sequence). Partial CDR3 DNA: TGCAGTGCTAAGCTAACAGGTCACAAGCTTTTAAGCACAGATACG. It specifies CSAKLTGHKLLSTDT. The CDR3 reads in full as CSAKLTGHKLLSTDTQYF.

As to this clone: The DNA ends 3 residues before the CDR3 does, and the rest of the CDR3 is filled in from the germline J gene. The rearrangement uses TRBV5-1 and TRBJ1-5; 8 nucleotides align to TRBD1. Losses at the gene ends were 6 bases for V and 5 bases for J; bases not matched to a gene: 10. The germline gives CDR1 SGHRS, CDR2 YFSETQ. The CDR3 extends over 15 amino acids. The sequenced CDR3 bases are TGCGCCAGCAAACCCTCAGGGGGCGGGGATCAGCCC. As protein: CASKPSGGGDQP. From start to end, the CDR3 is CASKPSGGGDQPQHF.

For this clone: The CDR3 is cut off 3 residues early in the read; its end comes from the germline J gene. The V gene is TRBV2, the J gene TRBJ1-6; possibly TRBD1 for D (6 bases). The ends were cut back, 6 bases at V and 3 bases at J, with 12 bases in the middle. CDR1 is SNHLY, CDR2 FYNNEI, per germline. The CDR3 sequence is 15 residues long. CDR3 residues: CASRPTGNYNSPLHF. CDR3 DNA (partial): TGTGCCAGCAGACCGACAGGCAACTATAATTCACCC.

Concerning this clone itself: The sequenced fragment ends 3 residues before the CDR3 boundary, so the rest is inferred from the germline J gene. Distinct nucleotide sequences in the sample also encode this CDR3. The chain has TRBV30 and TRBJ1-4, with D uncertain. The CDR3 runs 12 residues. Germline CDR1 and CDR2: GTSNPN and SVGIG (reference sequence). V lost 0 bases and J 8 bases, leaving 7 bases between the germline ends. Incomplete CDR3 DNA: TGTGCCTGGAGTGTACTTCGGGAAAAA. Translation: CAWSVLREK. The entire CDR3 protein is CAWSVLREKLFF.

Worth noting for this clone: The DNA ends 3 residues before the CDR3 does, and the rest of the CDR3 is filled in from the germline J gene. The rearrangement links TRBV20-1 to TRBJ2-5, with a tentative D call TRBD1 (8 bases). Between the trimmed V and J ends, which lost 5 bases and 4 bases, there was a span of 20 bases. The CDR3 loop spans 15 amino acids. Germline loops: CDR1 DFQATT, CDR2 SNEGSKA (reference sequence). CDR3 in amino acids: CSAPDRDRGGETQYF. Partial CDR3 DNA: TGCAGTGCTCCGGACAGGGATCGCGGGGGAGAGACC.

Note on this clone: Coverage ceases 3 residues before the CDR3 finishes, and the germline J gene fills in the end. The rearrangement uses TRBV2 and TRBJ2-2, with TRBD2 matching 12 bases. The CDR3 is made up of 17 amino acids. The germline V gene encodes CDR1 SNHLY and CDR2 FYNNEI. V shed 6 bases and J 2 bases; nucleotides not matched to a gene: 7. Partial CDR3 DNA: TGTGCCAGCAGGTCACTAGCGGGGGGTTTTAACACCGGGGAG. It specifies CASRSLAGGFNTGE. The entire CDR3 reads CASRSLAGGFNTGELFF.

Concerning this clone: The CDR3 end falls 3 residues outside the read, so it is completed with the germline J gene. This chain uses TRBV7-3 with TRBJ2-2, with 9 bases that match TRBD2. Germline CDR1 and CDR2: SGHTA and FQGTGA. The V gene end was trimmed by 0 bases and the J gene end by 0 bases; junction bases not matched to a gene: 2. CDR3 size: 17 residues. The DNA read from the CDR3 is TGTGCCAGCAGCTTAACGGCGGGGGGGCCGAACACCGGGGAG. Amino acids: CASSLTAGGPNTGE. The whole CDR3 protein is CASSLTAGGPNTGELFF.

On this clone itself: Sequencing ends 3 residues short of the CDR3 end; the germline J gene provides the rest. The J gene is TRBJ1-3, the V gene TRBV6-2 or TRBV6-3, with D uncertain. CDR3 length: 16 residues. CDR1 is MNHEY and CDR2 is SVGEGT in the germline V gene. The V gene lost 5 bases and the J gene lost 0 bases, with 14 bases spanning the gap. This CDR3 is CASSPAGDYSGNTIYF. Partial CDR3 DNA: TGTGCCAGCAGTCCCGCAGGCGATTACTCTGGAAACACC.

Regarding this clone: The read comes to an end 3 residues before the CDR3 does, leaving the germline J gene to fill in the end. The gene calls are TRBV30 and TRBJ1-5; D not resolved. CDR3 length equals 13 residues. Germline V gene sequence: CDR1 GTSNPN, CDR2 SVGIG (reference sequence). V lost 3 bases and J lost 2, with 8 bases in between. The DNA read from the CDR3 is TGTGCCTGGAGAGGACTTGGCAATCAGCCC. Translation gives CAWRGLGNQP. The CDR3 as a whole reads CAWRGLGNQPQHF. Variable domain in full (rest from reference TRBV30 and TRBJ1-5): SQTIHQWPATLVQPVGSPLSLECTVEGTSNPNLYWYRQAAGRGLQLLFYSVGIGQISSEVPQNLSASRPQDRQFILSSKKLLLSDSGFYLCAWRGLGNQPQHFGDGTRLSIL.

With respect to this clone: The read ends 3 residues early relative to the CDR3; the germline J gene fills the gap. The rearrangement uses TRBV12-5 and TRBJ2-7, with D perhaps TRBD1 (6 bases). Germline V gene lookup returns CDR1 LGHNT and CDR2 FRNRAP. V dropped 6 bases and J dropped 2 bases, with 11 bases sitting between them. This CDR3 region has 13 residues. CDR3 sequence: CASGVDSAYEQYF. Partial CDR3 DNA: TGTGCTAGTGGAGTGGACAGTGCCTACGAG.

Concerning this clone: The missing CDR3 end, 3 residues past where the read stops, is filled in from the germline J gene. The chain has TRBV2 and TRBJ1-2, with 8 bases lining up with TRBD1. In germline, CDR1 is SNHLY, CDR2 FYNNEI. V trimming: 0 bases; J trimming: 6 bases; junction bases outside the gene matches: 12. The CDR3 runs to 17 residues. The chain's CDR3 is CASSEALGQGGWDGYTF. Partial CDR3 DNA: TGTGCCAGCAGTGAAGCGCTTGGACAGGGTGGGTGGGATGGC.

The part of the CDR3 DNA that was read is TGTGCCAGCAGCTACCACCGACAGGCCGGGGAG. It codes for CASSYHRQAGE. The full CDR3 protein reads CASSYHRQAGELFF. V is TRBV7-2 and J is TRBJ2-2; D is possibly TRBD1 (6 bases). Read coverage stops 3 residues before the CDR3 terminus; the germline J gene supplies the remainder. The CDR3 consists of 14 residues. Between the trimmed V and J ends, which lost 4 bases and 6 bases, there was a span of 12 bases. Germline CDR1 and CDR2: SGHTA and FQGNSA.

A word on this clone: The read halts 3 residues ahead of the CDR3 end, with the missing end drawn from the germline J gene. The chain carries TRBV29-1 and TRBJ1-2, with D unclear. V lost 6 bases to trimming and J lost 4 bases, with 9 bases between them. Germline V gene sequence: CDR1 SQVTM, CDR2 ANQGSEA. The CDR3 totals 11 residues. The part of the CDR3 DNA that was read is TGCAGCGTGGTCGAAGGCTATGGC. It translates to CSVVEGYG. From start to end, the CDR3 is CSVVEGYGYTF.

About this clone: The junction differs from germline at one of its ends, possibly a read error. With the read ending 3 residues before the CDR3 end, the germline J gene is used to fill in that end. The chain couples TRBV7-7 to TRBJ2-3; D gene ambiguous. This CDR3 is built from 13 residues. Germline values: CDR1 SSHAT, CDR2 FNYEAQ (reference sequence). CDR3 amino acids: CASSLLETDTQYF. The CDR3 DNA, read in part, is TGTGCTAGCAGCTTATTAGAGACAGATACG.

Worth noting for this clone: The read terminates 3 residues before the CDR3 end, so the remaining end is supplied by the germline J gene. The rearrangement joins TRBV7-9 to TRBJ2-1; D is possibly TRBD1 (6 bases). V lost 7 bases, J lost 9 bases, and 16 bases lay in between. In germline, CDR1 is SEHNR, CDR2 FQNEAQ (reference sequence). CDR3 length equals 13 residues. The CDR3 protein is CASTNWGRFEQFF. The CDR3 bases that were read are TGTGCCAGCACCAATTGGGGGCGCTTTGAG. Full variable domain (outside the CDR3, taken from reference TRBV7-9 and TRBJ2-1): DTGVSQNPRHKITKRGQNVTFRCDPISEHNRLYWYRQTLGQGPEFLTYFQNEAQLEKSRLLSDRFSAERPKGSFSTLEIQRTEQGDSAMYLCASTNWGRFEQFFGPGTRLTVL.

A remark on this clone: The sequenced fragment ends 3 residues before the CDR3 boundary, so the rest is inferred from the germline J gene. The rearrangement joins TRBV30 to TRBJ2-7, with D maybe TRBD2 (5 bases). The germline CDR1 and CDR2 sequences are GTSNPN and SVGIG (reference sequence). Between the trimmed V and J ends, which lost 4 bases and 3 bases, there was a span of 7 bases. The CDR3 length is 11 residues. CDR3: CAWKRGYEQYF. The CDR3 bases that were read are TGTGCCTGGAAACGGGGCTACGAG.

A word on this clone: With the read ending 3 residues before the CDR3 end, the germline J gene is used to fill in that end. The rearrangement uses TRBV20-1 and TRBJ2-1, with 10 positions matching TRBD2. Looked up from germline, CDR1 is DFQATT and CDR2 is SNEGSKA (reference sequence). This CDR3 has 15 residues. The CDR3 protein is CTTSGKAQGYNEQFF. The sequenced part of the CDR3 DNA is TGCACTACTAGCGGGAAGGCCCAGGGCTACAATGAG.

In the case of this clone: The CDR3 is cut off 3 residues early in the read; its end comes from the germline J gene. The chain recombines TRBV7-9 with TRBJ1-5, with D uncertain. Germline values: CDR1 SEHNR, CDR2 FQNEAQ (reference sequence). This CDR3 region has 14 residues. V was pared by 1 base and J by 1 base, with 5 bases between. CDR3 amino acids: CASSLGASNQPQHF. Partial CDR3 DNA: TGTGCCAGCAGCTTAGGAGCCAGCAATCAGCCC.